The 2 T cell receptor beta chains reported below all come from one sample, sequenced in a study of blood T cells in healthy people across ages. Sample-barcoded 5' priming and a J-beta primer mix drove a second PCR of roughly 7 to 11 cycles. One entry per CDR3 protein, called by TCRdb with MiXCR from the 5' RACE reads. The data contain over 500,000 distinct CDR3 sequences, over 40% of them singletons. Sequencing was carried out using blood. These receptors were taken from a woman older than 75 in good health.

The rearrangement joins TRBV24-1 to TRBJ2-5; the D is unclear. The V and J ends lost 2 bases and 7 bases respectively, with 7 bases between them. The germline V gene has CDR1 KGHDR and CDR2 SFDVKD. This CDR3 comprises 12 residues. This chain's CDR3 is CATSDYGRTQYF. CDR3 sequence (DNA): TGTGCCACCAGTGATTACGGACGGACCCAGTACTTC.

This clonotype was detected ten times or more. This chain links TRBV18 with TRBJ2-7; D is undetermined. This CDR3 is 12 amino acids long. Deletions cut 6 bases from V and 1 base from J, with 7 bases between. The germline V gene encodes CDR1 KGHSH and CDR2 LQKENI. The CDR3 loop is CASSDQSYEQYF. In DNA form, the CDR3 reads TGTGCCAGCTCGGACCAGTCCTACGAGCAGTACTTC.